These 26 T cell receptor beta chains share one sample of origin, sequenced in a study of shared clonotypes between healthy human individuals. Measured with immunoSEQ multiplex PCR; TCRdb has only the in-frame clones, and not every one. Counted here are a few million clones, about 92% occurring once; the ten biggest clones make up about 0.39%. The sample was naive CD4+ T cells from PBMCs. Regarding subset: CD45RA+ positively selected. Every receptor here comes from a young man in good health. Some clones in this sample may be carry-over from other donors' samples.

J is TRBJ2-1 and V is TRBV7-8; tentatively, D is TRBD2 (6 bases). Germline CDR1 reads SGHVS; CDR2 reads FQNEAQ. The CDR3 totals 12 residues. Trimming stripped 1 base from V and 12 bases from J, with 10 bases between. CDR3 bases: TGTGCCAGCAGCTTAGAATCCGGGGGGCAGTTCTTC. Protein product: CASSLESGGQFF.

This rearrangement joins TRBV5-1 to TRBJ1-1, with 8 nucleotides matching TRBD1. The V and J ends lost 0 bases and 5 bases, in that order; junction bases with no gene match: 6. The germline gives CDR1 SGHRS, CDR2 YFSETQ. CDR3 length: 15 amino acids. The chain's CDR3 is CASSLGQGAATEAFF. Here the CDR3 DNA reads TGCGCCAGCAGCTTGGGTCAGGGGGCCGCTACTGAAGCTTTCTTT.

The chain joins TRBV28 to TRBJ2-7; TRBD2 aligns across 13 bases. Germline-derived CDR1 and CDR2 are MDHEN and SYDVKM. This CDR3 comprises 15 residues. Trimming removed 4 bases from V and 9 bases from J; junction bases left unmatched: 9. This chain's CDR3 is CASSSSGLAGAMQYF. Here the CDR3 DNA reads TGTGCCAGCAGTTCATCAGGACTAGCGGGAGCTATGCAGTACTTC.

The J gene is TRBJ1-2, the V gene TRBV6-7, with 7 bases matching TRBD1. TRBV6-7 is known as an ORF, though its function is uncertain. The V gene end was trimmed by 2 bases and the J gene end by 6 bases; junction bases not matched to a gene: 6. This CDR3 has 14 amino acids. The CDR3 DNA is TGTGCCAGCAGTTACCTCAGACAGGGCCATGGCTACACCTTC. This gives the protein CASSYLRQGHGYTF.

Regarding this clone: Additional DNA sequences in this sample encode the identical CDR3. The chain employs TRBV28 and TRBJ2-7; maybe TRBD2 (5 bases). Germline V CDR1 and CDR2: MDHEN, SYDVKM. The CDR3 extends over 11 amino acids. The V end lost 3 bases, the J end lost 6 bases, and 6 bases lay between the germline ends. The CDR3 region is CASSLLAEQYF. The CDR3 DNA is TGTGCCAGCAGTTTGCTAGCCGAGCAGTACTTC.

The chain uses TRBV21-1 and TRBJ1-3. TRBV21-1 is flagged as a pseudogene. The CDR3 runs 13 residues. The CDR3 DNA reads as TGTGCGAACCAGAGGGAGAGGGGAAACACCATATATTTT. It specifies CANQRERGNTIYF.

V gene TRBV5-1 combines with J gene TRBJ2-3, with D unresolved. Germline V gives CDR1 SGHRS, CDR2 YFSETQ. CDR3 size: 13 residues. V gave up 4 bases and J gave up 2 bases, with 8 bases separating them. The CDR3: CASSEISTDTQYF. The CDR3 DNA reads as TGCGCCAGCAGCGAGATTTCCACAGATACGCAGTATTTT. The full variable domain, with the rest looked up from reference TRBV5-1 and TRBJ2-3, is KAGVTQTPRYLIKTRGQQVTLSCSPISGHRSVSWYQQTPGQGLQFLFEYFSETQRNKGNFPGRFSGRQFSNSRSEMNVSTLELGDSALYLCASSEISTDTQYFGPGTRLTVL.

The chain recombines TRBV19 with TRBJ1-5; D is unclear. Trimming took off 7 bases at V and 0 bases at J, with 19 bases between the two ends. The germline V gene has CDR1 LNHDA and CDR2 SQIVND (reference sequence). The CDR3 is 17 residues long. The CDR3 region is CASTPGRNAYSNQPQHF. CDR3 DNA sequence: TGTGCCAGTACCCCCGGGAGGAACGCCTATAGCAATCAGCCCCAGCATTTT. Drawing the rest from reference TRBV19 and TRBJ1-5, the complete variable domain is DGGITQSPKYLFRKEGQNVTLSCEQNLNHDAMYWYRQDPGQGLRLIYYSQIVNDFQKGDIAEGYSVSREKKESFPLTVTSAQKNPTAFYLCASTPGRNAYSNQPQHFGDGTRLSIL.

About this clone: The same CDR3 also results from other DNA sequences found in this sample. V is TRBV5-1 and J is TRBJ1-4; D gene uncertain. Germline V gene data show CDR1 as SGHRS and CDR2 as YFSETQ. The CDR3 consists of 13 residues. The V gene lost 1 base and the J gene lost 7 bases, with 8 bases spanning the gap. The CDR3 DNA follows: TGCGCCAGCAGCTTGTCTCCGGGTGAAAAACTGTTTTTT. It encodes CASSLSPGEKLFF.

This clone showed up just a few times. The chain links TRBV5-4 to TRBJ1-5, with 7 nucleotides matching TRBD1. Germline trimming cut 0 bases from V and 5 bases from J; bases unmatched to any gene: 2. CDR1 is SGHNT and CDR2 is YYREEE in the germline V gene (reference sequence). The CDR3 runs 14 residues. The CDR3 is CASSLGRGDQPQHF. In DNA form, the CDR3 reads TGTGCCAGCAGCTTGGGCAGGGGGGATCAGCCCCAGCATTTT.

CDR3 sequence (DNA): TGTGCCAGCAGTTACTCGAGTAGGGCTAGTGGTAATGAGCAGTTCTTC. Residues: CASSYSSRASGNEQFF. The V gene is TRBV6-6, the J gene TRBJ2-1, with D unresolved. This CDR3 is 16 amino acids long. Germline-derived CDR1 and CDR2 are MNHNY and SVGAGI (reference sequence). V was pared by 0 bases and J by 7 bases, with 16 bases between.

The sample holds a few counts of this clone. The V call is TRBV18, the J call TRBJ2-2; D uncertain. CDR3 size: 16 residues. The V end was cut by 3 bases, the J end by 1 base, with 12 bases between. Per the germline V gene, CDR1 is KGHSH and CDR2 is LQKENI. CDR3 DNA: TGTGCCAGCTCACCTCTCGGTCCCGGGAACACCGGGGAGCTGTTTTTT. As protein: CASSPLGPGNTGELFF.

The chain recombines TRBV6-1 with TRBJ1-5, with 8 bases matching TRBD1. Germline V gene sequence: CDR1 MNHNS, CDR2 SASEGT. J was trimmed by 6 bases and V by 11 bases; bases with no gene match: 12. This CDR3 spans 14 amino acids. CDR3 nucleotides: TGTGCCGGAAAAAAGGACAGGGAGAGTCAGCCCCAGCATTTT. The encoded protein is CAGKKDRESQPQHF.

The gene calls are TRBV5-4 and TRBJ2-7; the match to TRBD2 covers 11 bases. Losses at the gene ends were 4 bases for V and 1 base for J; bases not matched to a gene: 7. The CDR3 runs to 16 residues. Germline V gives CDR1 SGHNT, CDR2 YYREEE (reference sequence). The CDR3 DNA reads TGTGCCAGCAGCCCGGGACTAGCGGATACGTCCTACGAGCAGTACTTC. Encoded protein: CASSPGLADTSYEQYF.

This chain connects TRBV27 to TRBJ1-3; D is unclear. The germline CDR1 and CDR2 sequences are MNHEY and SMNVEV (reference sequence). CDR3 size: 13 residues. The V and J ends lost 8 bases and 0 bases respectively, with 8 bases between them. The DNA for the CDR3 is TGTGCCAGCCGTGACAACTCTGGAAACACCATATATTTT. This sequence encodes CASRDNSGNTIYF.

The V and J genes are TRBV30 and TRBJ1-1; possibly TRBD1 for D (5 bases). The ends were cut back, 5 bases at V and 6 bases at J, with 13 bases in the middle. CDR3 length: 12 residues. Germline V gene lookup returns CDR1 GTSNPN and CDR2 SVGIG (reference sequence). CDR3 amino acids: CAWALLGPEAFF. The CDR3 DNA follows: TGTGCCTGGGCTTTGTTGGGGCCTGAAGCTTTCTTT.

J is TRBJ1-2 and V is TRBV7-9; 7 positions agree with TRBD1. V trimming: 1 base; J trimming: 9 bases; junction bases outside the gene matches: 11. The CDR3 loop spans 15 amino acids. Germline loops: CDR1 SEHNR, CDR2 FQNEAQ (reference sequence). Written as DNA, the CDR3 is TGTGCCAGCAGCTTAGATTTTGGGACAGCCGTGCGCTACACCTTC. It encodes CASSLDFGTAVRYTF.

This clone showed up just a few times. The DNA of the CDR3 is TGTGCCGTACAGGGGACTCCCACCGGGGAGCTGTTTTTT. Its translation: CAVQGTPTGELFF. The chain has TRBV10-3 and TRBJ2-2; D possibly corresponds to TRBD1 (7 bases). CDR1 and CDR2 (germline): ENHRY, SYGVKD. The CDR3 runs 13 residues. Trimming pared 11 bases from V and 4 bases from J, leaving 14 bases between.

About this clone: The same CDR3 also results from other DNA sequences found in this sample. This chain uses TRBV28 with TRBJ1-2, with a tentative D call TRBD1 (5 bases). CDR1 MDHEN and CDR2 SYDVKM come from the germline V gene. The CDR3 is 13 amino acids. V was shortened by 4 bases and J by 8 bases, with 14 bases between the two germline ends. CDR3 loop: CASSSSGTAGYTF. Here the CDR3 DNA reads TGTGCCAGCAGTTCCTCGGGGACGGCCGGCTACACCTTC.

The chain uses TRBV5-8 and TRBJ2-4; tentatively, D is TRBD2 (5 bases). The CDR3 runs to 19 residues. From germline, CDR1 is SGHTS and CDR2 YDEGEE. Trimming cost V 1 base and J 0 bases, with 20 bases left between them. In DNA form, the CDR3 reads TGTGCCAGCAGCTTGCCCGGTCTGAGGGCGGCAATAGCCAAAAACATTCAGTACTTC. It yields the protein CASSLPGLRAAIAKNIQYF.

The V and J genes are TRBV5-5 and TRBJ2-7; TRBD2 agrees at 10 bases. The CDR3 covers 15 residues. Trimming took 0 bases from V and 3 from J; bases not matched to a gene: 3. Germline V gene data show CDR1 as SGHKS and CDR2 as YYEKEE (reference sequence). The CDR3 loop is CASSLGLAGNYEQYF. The CDR3, as DNA: TGTGCCAGCAGCTTGGGACTAGCGGGCAACTACGAGCAGTACTTC.

Note on this clone: Other DNA sequences in the same sample also yield this CDR3. The chain combines TRBV19 with TRBJ1-5; 8 bases match TRBD1. CDR1 is LNHDA and CDR2 is SQIVND in the germline V gene (reference sequence). The CDR3 sequence is 15 residues long. With V trimmed by 4 bases and J by 3 bases, 5 bases remained unmatched. CDR3 DNA: TGTGCCAGTAGTAGTGGCAGGGGGCCCAATCAGCCCCAGCATTTT. This translates into CASSSGRGPNQPQHF.

This clone appeared a single time. This chain joins TRBV28 and TRBJ1-5, with D perhaps matching TRBD1 (6 bases). The CDR3 is made up of 15 amino acids. V gave up 7 bases and J gave up 2 bases, with 15 bases separating them. Looked up from germline, CDR1 is MDHEN and CDR2 is SYDVKM. CDR3 residues: CASTQAGAGNQPQHF. CDR3 DNA sequence: TGTGCCAGCACCCAGGCAGGGGCGGGCAATCAGCCCCAGCATTTT.

About this clone itself: The same CDR3 also results from other DNA sequences found in this sample. CDR3 in DNA: TGTGCCACCAGCAGGGGCACCCACTCCTACGAGCAGTACTTC. Protein sequence: CATSRGTHSYEQYF. This chain joins TRBV15 and TRBJ2-7; D gene uncertain. Per germline, CDR1 LNHNV and CDR2 YYDKDF (reference sequence). The CDR3 contains 14 residues. V gave up 3 bases and J gave up 0 bases, with 9 bases separating them.

This clone was found a few times. Different DNA sequences within this sample yield the same CDR3. J is TRBJ1-4 and V is TRBV28, with no clear D. Looked up from germline, CDR1 is MDHEN and CDR2 is SYDVKM. This CDR3 comprises 14 residues. V dropped 8 bases and J dropped 2 bases, with 12 bases sitting between them. CDR3 amino acids: CASSSPGTNEKLFF. CDR3 DNA sequence: TGTGCCAGCTCGTCCCCGGGGACTAATGAAAAACTGTTTTTT.

J is TRBJ2-1 and V is TRBV2; a possible D gene is TRBD2 (6 bases). V lost 3 bases and J 9 bases, leaving 18 bases between the germline ends. This CDR3 has 15 amino acids. Germline assignment: CDR1 SNHLY and CDR2 FYNNEI. CDR3 in amino acids: CASSDVEERRGEQFF. The CDR3 nucleotides read TGTGCCAGCAGTGATGTTGAGGAACGGCGGGGTGAGCAGTTCTTC. The full variable domain, with the rest looked up from reference TRBV2 and TRBJ2-1, is EPEVTQTPSHQVTQMGQEVILRCVPISNHLYFYWYRQILGQKVEFLVSFYNNEISEKSEIFDDQFSVERPDGSNFTLKIRSTKLEDSAMYFCASSDVEERRGEQFFGPGTRLTVL.